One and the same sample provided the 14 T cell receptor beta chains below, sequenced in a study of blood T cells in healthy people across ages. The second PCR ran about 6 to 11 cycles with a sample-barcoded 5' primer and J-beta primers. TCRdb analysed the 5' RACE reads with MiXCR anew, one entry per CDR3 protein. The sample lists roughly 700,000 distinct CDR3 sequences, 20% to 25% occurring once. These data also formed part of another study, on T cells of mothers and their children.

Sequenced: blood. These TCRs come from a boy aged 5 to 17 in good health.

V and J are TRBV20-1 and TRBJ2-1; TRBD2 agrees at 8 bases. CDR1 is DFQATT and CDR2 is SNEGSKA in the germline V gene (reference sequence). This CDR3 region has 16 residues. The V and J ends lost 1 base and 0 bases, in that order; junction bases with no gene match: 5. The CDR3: CSARVRSGSSYNEQFF. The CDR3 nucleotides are TGCAGTGCTAGAGTACGGAGCGGGAGCTCCTACAATGAGCAGTTCTTC.

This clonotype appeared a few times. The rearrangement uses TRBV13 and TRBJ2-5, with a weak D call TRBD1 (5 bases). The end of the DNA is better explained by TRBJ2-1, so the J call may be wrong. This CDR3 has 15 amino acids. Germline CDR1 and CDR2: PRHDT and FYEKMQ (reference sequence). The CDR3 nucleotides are TGTGCCAGCAGCTTAGGCAGGGACTCCTACAATGAGCAGTTCTTC. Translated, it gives CASSLGRDSYNEQFF.

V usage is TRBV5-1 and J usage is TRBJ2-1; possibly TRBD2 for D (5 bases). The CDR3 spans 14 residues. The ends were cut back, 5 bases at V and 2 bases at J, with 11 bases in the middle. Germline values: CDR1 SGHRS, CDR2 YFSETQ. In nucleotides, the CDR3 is TGCGCCAGCAGAGCGGAGCCCCCCTACAATGAGCAGTTCTTC. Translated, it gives CASRAEPPYNEQFF.

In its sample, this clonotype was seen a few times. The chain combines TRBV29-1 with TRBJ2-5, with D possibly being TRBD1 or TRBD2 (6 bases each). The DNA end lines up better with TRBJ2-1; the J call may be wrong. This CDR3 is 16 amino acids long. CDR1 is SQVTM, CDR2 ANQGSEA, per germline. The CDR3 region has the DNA TGCAGCGTTGAAACCGTCGGAACAGGGAGGTCGGGTGAGCAGTTCTTC. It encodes CSVETVGTGRSGEQFF.

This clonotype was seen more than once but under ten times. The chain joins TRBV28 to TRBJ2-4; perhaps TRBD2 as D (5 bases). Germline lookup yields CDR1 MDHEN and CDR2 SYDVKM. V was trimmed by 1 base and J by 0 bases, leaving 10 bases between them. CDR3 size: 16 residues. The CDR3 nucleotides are TGTGCCAGCAGTTTATCCGTAGCGCTAGCCAAAAACATTCAGTACTTC. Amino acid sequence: CASSLSVALAKNIQYF.

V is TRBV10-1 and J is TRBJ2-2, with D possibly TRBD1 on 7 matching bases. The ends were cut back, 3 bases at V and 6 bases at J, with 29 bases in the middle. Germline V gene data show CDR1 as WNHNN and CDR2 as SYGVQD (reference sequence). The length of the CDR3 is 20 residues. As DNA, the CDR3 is TGCGCCAGCAGTGATACCTGGGTTTTGGAGGGGGCGATCTCACCCGGGGAGCTGTTTTTT. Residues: CASSDTWVLEGAISPGELFF.

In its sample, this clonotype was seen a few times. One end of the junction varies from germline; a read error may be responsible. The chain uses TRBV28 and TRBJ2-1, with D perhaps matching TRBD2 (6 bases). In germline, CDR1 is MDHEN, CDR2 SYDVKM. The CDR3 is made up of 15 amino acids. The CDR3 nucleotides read TGTGCCAGCAGTTTCCGGGGACTCGCACCCAATCAGCAGTTCTTC. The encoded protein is CASSFRGLAPNQQFF.

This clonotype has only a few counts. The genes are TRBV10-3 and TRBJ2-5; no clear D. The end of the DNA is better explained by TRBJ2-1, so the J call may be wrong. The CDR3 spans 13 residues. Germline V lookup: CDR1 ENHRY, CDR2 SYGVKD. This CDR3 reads CAISDSQDDEQFF. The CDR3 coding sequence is TGTGCCATCAGTGATTCGCAGGACGATGAGCAGTTCTTC.

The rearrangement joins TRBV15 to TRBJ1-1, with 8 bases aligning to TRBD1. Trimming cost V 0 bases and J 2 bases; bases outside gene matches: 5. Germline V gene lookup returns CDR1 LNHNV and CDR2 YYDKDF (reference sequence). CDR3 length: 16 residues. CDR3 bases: TGTGCCACCAGCAGAGATCGGACAGGGAGAAACACTGAAGCTTTCTTT. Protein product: CATSRDRTGRNTEAFF.

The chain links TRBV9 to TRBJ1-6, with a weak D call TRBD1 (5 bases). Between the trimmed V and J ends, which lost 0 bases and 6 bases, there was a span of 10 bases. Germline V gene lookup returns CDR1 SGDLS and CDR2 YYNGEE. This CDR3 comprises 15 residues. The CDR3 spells CASSVGAGFNSPLHF. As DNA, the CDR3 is TGTGCCAGCAGCGTAGGGGCAGGGTTTAATTCACCCCTCCACTTT. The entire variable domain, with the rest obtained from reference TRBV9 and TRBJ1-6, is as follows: DSGVTQTPKHLITATGQRVTLRCSPRSGDLSVYWYQQSLDQGLQFLIQYYNGEERAKGNILERFSAQQFPDLHSELNLSSLELGDSALYFCASSVGAGFNSPLHFGNGTRLTVT.

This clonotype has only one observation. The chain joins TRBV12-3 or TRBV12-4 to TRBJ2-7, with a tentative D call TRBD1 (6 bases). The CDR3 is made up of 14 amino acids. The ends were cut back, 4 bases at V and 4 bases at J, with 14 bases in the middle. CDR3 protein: CASSSQGRGYEQYF. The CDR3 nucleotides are TGTGCCAGCAGTTCACAGGGAAGAGGTTACGAGCAGTACTTC.

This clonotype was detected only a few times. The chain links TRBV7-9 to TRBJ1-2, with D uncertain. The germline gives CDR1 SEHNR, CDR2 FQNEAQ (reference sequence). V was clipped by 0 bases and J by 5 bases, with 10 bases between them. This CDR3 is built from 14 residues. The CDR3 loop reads CASSLAVGSYGYTF. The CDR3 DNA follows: TGTGCCAGCAGCTTAGCCGTCGGGAGTTATGGCTACACCTTC.

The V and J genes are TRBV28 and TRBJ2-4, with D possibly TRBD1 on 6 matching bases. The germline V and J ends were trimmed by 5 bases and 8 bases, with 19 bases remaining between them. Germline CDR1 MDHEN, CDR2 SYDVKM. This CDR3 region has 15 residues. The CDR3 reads CASSLDLWTADIQYF. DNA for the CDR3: TGTGCCAGCAGTCTTGATCTATGGACAGCGGACATTCAGTACTTC.

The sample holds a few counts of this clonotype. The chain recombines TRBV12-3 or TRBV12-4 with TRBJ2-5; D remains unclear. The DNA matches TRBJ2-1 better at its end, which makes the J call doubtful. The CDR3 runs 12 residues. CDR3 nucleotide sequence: TGTGCCAGCAGTTTTACACCGGCGGAGCAGTTCTTC. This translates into CASSFTPAEQFF.